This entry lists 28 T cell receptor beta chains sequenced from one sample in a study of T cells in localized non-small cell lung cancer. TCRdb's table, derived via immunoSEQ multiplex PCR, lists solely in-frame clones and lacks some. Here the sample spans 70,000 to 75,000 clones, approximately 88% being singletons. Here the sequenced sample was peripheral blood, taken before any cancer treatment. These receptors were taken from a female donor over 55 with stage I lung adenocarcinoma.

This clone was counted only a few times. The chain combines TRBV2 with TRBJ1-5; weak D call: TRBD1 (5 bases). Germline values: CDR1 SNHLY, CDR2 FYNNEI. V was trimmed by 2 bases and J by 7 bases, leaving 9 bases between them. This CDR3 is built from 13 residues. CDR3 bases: TGTGCCAGCAGTGAAATAGAGGGGCAGCCCCAGCATTTT. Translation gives CASSEIEGQPQHF.

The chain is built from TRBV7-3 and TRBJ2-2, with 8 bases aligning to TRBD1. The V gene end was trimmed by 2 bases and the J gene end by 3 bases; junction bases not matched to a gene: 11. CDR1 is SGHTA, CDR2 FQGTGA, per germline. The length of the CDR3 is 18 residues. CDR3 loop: CASSLGGARQGYTGELFF. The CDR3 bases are TGTGCCAGCAGCTTAGGTGGGGCCCGACAGGGGTACACCGGGGAGCTGTTTTTT.

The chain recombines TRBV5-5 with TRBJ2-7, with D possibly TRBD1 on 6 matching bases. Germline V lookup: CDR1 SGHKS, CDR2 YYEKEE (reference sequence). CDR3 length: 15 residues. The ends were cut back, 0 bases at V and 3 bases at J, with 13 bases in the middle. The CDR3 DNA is TGTGCCAGCAGCTTGGCCGCCGGGACACGCTACGAGCAGTACTTC. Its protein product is CASSLAAGTRYEQYF. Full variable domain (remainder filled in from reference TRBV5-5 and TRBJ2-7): DAGVTQSPTHLIKTRGQQVTLRCSPISGHKSVSWYQQVLGQGPQFIFQYYEKEERGRGNFPDRFSARQFPNYSSELNVNALLLGDSALYLCASSLAAGTRYEQYFGPGTRLTVT.

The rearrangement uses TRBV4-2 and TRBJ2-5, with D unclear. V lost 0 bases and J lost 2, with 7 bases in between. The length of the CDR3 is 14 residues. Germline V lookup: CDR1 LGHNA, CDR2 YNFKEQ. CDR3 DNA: TGTGCCAGCAGCCAAGACCCGCCGCAAGAGACCCAGTACTTC. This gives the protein CASSQDPPQETQYF.

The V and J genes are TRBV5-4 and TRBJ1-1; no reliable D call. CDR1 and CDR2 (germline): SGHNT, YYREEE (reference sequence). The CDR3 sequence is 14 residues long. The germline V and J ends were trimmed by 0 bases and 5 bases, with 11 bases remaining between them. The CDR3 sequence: CASSLDRRRTEAFF. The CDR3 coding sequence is TGTGCCAGCAGCTTGGATAGGCGGAGAACTGAAGCTTTCTTT.

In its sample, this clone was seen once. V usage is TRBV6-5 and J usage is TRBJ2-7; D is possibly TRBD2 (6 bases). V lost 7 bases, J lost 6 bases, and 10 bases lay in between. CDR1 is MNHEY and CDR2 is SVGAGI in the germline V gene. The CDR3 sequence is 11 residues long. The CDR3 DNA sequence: TGTGCCAGCACCCTCGGGGGCGAGCAGTACTTC. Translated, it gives CASTLGGEQYF.

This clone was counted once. This chain's CDR3 is CASSAFEGANTEAFF. CDR3 DNA: TGTGCCAGCAGCGCTTTTGAGGGGGCGAACACTGAAGCTTTCTTT. The genes are TRBV7-9 and TRBJ1-1; 7 nucleotides line up with TRBD1. CDR1 and CDR2 (germline): SEHNR, FQNEAQ (reference sequence). This CDR3 comprises 15 residues. J gave up 1 base and V 5 bases, and 7 bases lay outside the gene matches.

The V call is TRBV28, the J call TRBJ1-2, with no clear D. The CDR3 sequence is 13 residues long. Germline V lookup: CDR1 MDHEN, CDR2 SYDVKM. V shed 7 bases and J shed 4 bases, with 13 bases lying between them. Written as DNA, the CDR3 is TGTGCCAGCAAGGAGGGTATCCCCTATGGCTACACCTTC. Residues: CASKEGIPYGYTF.

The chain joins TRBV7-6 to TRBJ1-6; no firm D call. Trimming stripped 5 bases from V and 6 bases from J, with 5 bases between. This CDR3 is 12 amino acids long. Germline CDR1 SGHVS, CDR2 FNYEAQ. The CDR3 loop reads CASSLPNSPLHF. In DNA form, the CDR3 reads TGTGCCAGCAGCCTCCCTAATTCACCCCTCCACTTT.

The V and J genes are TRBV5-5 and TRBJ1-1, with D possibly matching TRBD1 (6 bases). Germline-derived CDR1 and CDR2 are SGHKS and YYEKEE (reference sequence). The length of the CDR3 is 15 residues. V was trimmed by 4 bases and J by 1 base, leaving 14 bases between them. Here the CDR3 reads CASSQFGQKNTEAFF. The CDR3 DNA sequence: TGTGCCAGCAGCCAATTTGGACAGAAGAACACTGAAGCTTTCTTT.

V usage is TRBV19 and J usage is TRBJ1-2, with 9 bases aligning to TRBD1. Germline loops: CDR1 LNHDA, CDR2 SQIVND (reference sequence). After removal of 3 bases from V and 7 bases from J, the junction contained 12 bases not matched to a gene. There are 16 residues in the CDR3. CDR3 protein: CASSISRGGQGVGYTF. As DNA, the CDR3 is TGTGCCAGTAGTATTTCCCGAGGGGGACAGGGAGTTGGCTACACCTTC.

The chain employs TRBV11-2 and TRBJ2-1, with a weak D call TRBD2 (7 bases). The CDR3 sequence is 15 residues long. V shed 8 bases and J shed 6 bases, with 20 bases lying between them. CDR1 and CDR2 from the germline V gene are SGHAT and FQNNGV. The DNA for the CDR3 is TGTGCCAGCTTATTCCTACGGGGGGCGGTCAATGAGCAGTTCTTC. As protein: CASLFLRGAVNEQFF. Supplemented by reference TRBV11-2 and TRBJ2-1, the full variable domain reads EAGVAQSPRYKIIEKRQSVAFWCNPISGHATLYWYQQILGQGPKLLIQFQNNGVVDDSQLPKDRFSAERLKGVDSTLKIQPAKLEDSAVYLCASLFLRGAVNEQFFGPGTRLTVL.

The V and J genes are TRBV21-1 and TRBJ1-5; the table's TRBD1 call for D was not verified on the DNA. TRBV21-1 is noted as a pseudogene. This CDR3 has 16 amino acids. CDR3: CASSKTTSGGNQPQHF. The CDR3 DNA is TGTGCCAGCAGCAAAACGACTTCAGGGGGCAATCAGCCCCAGCATTTT.

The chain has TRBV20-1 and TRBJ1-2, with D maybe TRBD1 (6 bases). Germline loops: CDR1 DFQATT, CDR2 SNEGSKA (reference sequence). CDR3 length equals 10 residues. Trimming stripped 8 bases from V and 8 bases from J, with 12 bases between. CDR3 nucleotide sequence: TGCAGTCCGCCAGGGGTCGGCTACACCTTC. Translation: CSPPGVGYTF.

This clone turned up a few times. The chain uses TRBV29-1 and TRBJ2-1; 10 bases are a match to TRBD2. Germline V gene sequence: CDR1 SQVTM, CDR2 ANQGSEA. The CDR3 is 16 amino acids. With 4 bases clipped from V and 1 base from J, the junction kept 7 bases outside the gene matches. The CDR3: CSVVLAGTISYNEQFF. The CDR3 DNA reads TGCAGCGTTGTACTAGCGGGAACTATTTCCTACAATGAGCAGTTCTTC.

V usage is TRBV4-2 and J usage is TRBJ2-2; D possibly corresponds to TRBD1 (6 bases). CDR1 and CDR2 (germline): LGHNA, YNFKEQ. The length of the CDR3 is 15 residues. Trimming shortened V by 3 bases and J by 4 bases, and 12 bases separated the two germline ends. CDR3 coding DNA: TGTGCCAGCAGCCAGGAAAACAGGGTCACCGGGGAGCTGTTTTTT. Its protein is CASSQENRVTGELFF.

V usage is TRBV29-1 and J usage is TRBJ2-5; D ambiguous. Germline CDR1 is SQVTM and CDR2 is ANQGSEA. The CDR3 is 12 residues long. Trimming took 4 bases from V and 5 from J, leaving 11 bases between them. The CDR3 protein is CSVVRGGETQYF. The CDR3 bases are TGCAGCGTTGTGCGCGGTGGGGAGACCCAGTACTTC.

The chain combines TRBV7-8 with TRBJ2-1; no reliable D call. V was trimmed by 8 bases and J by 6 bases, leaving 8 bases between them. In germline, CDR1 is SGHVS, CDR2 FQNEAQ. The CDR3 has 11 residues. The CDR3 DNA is TGTGCCAGCGTATGGGGCAATGAGCAGTTCTTC. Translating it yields CASVWGNEQFF.

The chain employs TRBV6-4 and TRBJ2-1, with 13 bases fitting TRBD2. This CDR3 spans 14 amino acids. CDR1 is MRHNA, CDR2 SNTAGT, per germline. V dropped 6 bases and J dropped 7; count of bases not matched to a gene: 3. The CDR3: CASRVLAGGNEQFF. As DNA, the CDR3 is TGTGCCAGCAGGGTACTAGCGGGAGGGAATGAGCAGTTCTTC.

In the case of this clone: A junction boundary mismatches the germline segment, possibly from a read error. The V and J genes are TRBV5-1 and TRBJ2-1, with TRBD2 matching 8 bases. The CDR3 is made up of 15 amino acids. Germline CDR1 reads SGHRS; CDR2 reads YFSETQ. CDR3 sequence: CASSLELAGREPPVF. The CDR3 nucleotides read TGCGCCAGCAGCTTGGAGCTAGCGGGCCGTGAGCCTCCGGTCTTC. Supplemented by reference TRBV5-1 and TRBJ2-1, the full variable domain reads KAGVTQTPRYLIKTRGQQVTLSCSPISGHRSVSWYQQTPGQGLQFLFEYFSETQRNKGNFPGRFSGRQFSNSRSEMNVSTLELGDSALYLCASSLELAGREPPVFGPGTRLTVL.

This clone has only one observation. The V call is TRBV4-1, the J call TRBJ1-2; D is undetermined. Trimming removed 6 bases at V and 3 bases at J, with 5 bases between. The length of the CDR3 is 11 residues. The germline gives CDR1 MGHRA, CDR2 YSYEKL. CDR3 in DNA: TGCGCCAGCAGGCAGGACTATGGCTACACCTTC. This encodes CASRQDYGYTF.

As DNA, the CDR3 is TGTGCCAGCAGCCCGGGACTCACCGGGGAGCTGTTTTTT. Translated: CASSPGLTGELFF. V is TRBV11-2 and J is TRBJ2-2; maybe TRBD2 (6 bases). The CDR3 totals 13 residues. Germline CDR1 SGHAT, CDR2 FQNNGV. Deletions cut 5 bases from V and 4 bases from J, with 8 bases between.

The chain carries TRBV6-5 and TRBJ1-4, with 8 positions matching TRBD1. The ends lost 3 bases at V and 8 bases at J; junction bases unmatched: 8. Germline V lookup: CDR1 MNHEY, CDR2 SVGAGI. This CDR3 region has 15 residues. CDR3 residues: CASSYDRGMGEKLFF. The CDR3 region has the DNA TGTGCCAGCAGTTATGACAGGGGAATGGGGGAAAAACTGTTTTTT.

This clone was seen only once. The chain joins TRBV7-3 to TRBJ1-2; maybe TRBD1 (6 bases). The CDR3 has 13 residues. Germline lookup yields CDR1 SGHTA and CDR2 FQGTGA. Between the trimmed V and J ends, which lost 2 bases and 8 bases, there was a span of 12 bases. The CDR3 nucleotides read TGTGCCAGCAGCTTACGGCAGGGGCTAGGCTACACCTTC. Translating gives CASSLRQGLGYTF.

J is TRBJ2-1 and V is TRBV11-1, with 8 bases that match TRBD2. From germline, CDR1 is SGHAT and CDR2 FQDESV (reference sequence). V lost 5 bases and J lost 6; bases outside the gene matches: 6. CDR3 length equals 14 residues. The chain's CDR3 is CASSPNRGGNEQFF. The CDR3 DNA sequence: TGTGCCAGCAGCCCCAATCGGGGGGGCAATGAGCAGTTCTTC. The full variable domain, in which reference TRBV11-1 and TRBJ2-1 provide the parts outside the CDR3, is EAEVAQSPRYKITEKSQAVAFWCDPISGHATLYWYRQILGQGPELLVQFQDESVVDDSQLPKDRFSAERLKGVDSTLKIQPAELGDSAMYLCASSPNRGGNEQFFGPGTRLTVL.

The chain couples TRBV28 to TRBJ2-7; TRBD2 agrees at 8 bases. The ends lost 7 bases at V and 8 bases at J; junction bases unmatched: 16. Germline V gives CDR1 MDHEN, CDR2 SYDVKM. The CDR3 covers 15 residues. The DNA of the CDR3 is TGTGCCAGCAACCCACCGGGACTAGAGGTTTCACAGCAGTACTTC. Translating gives CASNPPGLEVSQQYF. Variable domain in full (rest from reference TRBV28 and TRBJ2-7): DVKVTQSSRYLVKRTGEKVFLECVQDMDHENMFWYRQDPGLGLRLIYFSYDVKMKEKGDIPEGYSVSREKKERFSLILESASTNQTSMYLCASNPPGLEVSQQYFGPGTRLTVT.

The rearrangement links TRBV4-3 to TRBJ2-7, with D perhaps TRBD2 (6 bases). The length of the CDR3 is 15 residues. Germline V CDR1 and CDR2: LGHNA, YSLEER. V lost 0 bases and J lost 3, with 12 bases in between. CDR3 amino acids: CASSQDPRGYYEQYF. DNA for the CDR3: TGCGCCAGCAGCCAAGATCCGCGGGGTTACTACGAGCAGTACTTC.

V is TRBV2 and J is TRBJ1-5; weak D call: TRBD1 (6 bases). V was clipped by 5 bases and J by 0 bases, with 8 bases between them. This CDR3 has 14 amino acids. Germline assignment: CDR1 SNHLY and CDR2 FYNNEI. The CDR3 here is CASSYRVSNQPQHF. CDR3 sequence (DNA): TGTGCCAGCAGTTACAGGGTTAGCAATCAGCCCCAGCATTTT.